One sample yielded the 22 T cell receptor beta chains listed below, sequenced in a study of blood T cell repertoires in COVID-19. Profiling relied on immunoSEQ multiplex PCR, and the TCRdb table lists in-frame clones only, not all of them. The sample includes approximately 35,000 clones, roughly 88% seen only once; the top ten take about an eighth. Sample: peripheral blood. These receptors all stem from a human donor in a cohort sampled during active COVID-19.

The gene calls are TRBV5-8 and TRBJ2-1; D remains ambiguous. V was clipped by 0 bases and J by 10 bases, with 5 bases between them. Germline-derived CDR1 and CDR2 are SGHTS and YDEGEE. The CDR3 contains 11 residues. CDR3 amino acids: CASSLVQEQFF. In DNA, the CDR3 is TGTGCCAGCAGCTTGGTTCAGGAGCAGTTCTTC.

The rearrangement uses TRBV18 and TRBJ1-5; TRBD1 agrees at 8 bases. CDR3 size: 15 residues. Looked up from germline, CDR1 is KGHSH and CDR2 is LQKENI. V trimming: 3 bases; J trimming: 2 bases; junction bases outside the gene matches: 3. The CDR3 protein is CASSPDRVGNQPQHF. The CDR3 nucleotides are TGTGCCAGCTCACCGGACAGGGTTGGCAATCAGCCCCAGCATTTT.

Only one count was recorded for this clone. CDR3 coding DNA: TGCGCCAGCAGCCCGGACTTAGCGGGGTACAGCTCCTACAATGAGCAGTTCTTC. Protein sequence: CASSPDLAGYSSYNEQFF. V and J are TRBV5-1 and TRBJ2-1, with 8 bases lining up with TRBD2. V was clipped by 4 bases and J by 0 bases; unmatched bases: 12. This CDR3 region has 18 residues. Germline values: CDR1 SGHRS, CDR2 YFSETQ.

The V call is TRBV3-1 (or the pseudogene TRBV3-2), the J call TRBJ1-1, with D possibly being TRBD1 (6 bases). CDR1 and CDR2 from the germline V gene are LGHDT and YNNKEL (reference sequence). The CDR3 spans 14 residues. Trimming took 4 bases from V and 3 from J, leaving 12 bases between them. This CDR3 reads CASSPQGGDTEAFF. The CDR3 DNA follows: TGTGCCAGCAGCCCTCAAGGGGGGGACACTGAAGCTTTCTTT.

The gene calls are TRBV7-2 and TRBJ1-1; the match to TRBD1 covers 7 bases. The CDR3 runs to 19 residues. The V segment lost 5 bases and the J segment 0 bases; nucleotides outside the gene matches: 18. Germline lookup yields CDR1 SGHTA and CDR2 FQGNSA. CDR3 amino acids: CASSHTPQWGTVLNTEAFF. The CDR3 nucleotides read TGTGCCAGCAGCCACACCCCCCAGTGGGGGACAGTTTTGAACACTGAAGCTTTCTTT.

The CDR3 region has the DNA TGTGCCAGCACCCCGAGGGCGAACACCGGGGAGCTGTTTTTT. Translating it yields CASTPRANTGELFF. V and J are TRBV6-5 and TRBJ2-2; tentatively, D is TRBD2 (5 bases). The V end lost 7 bases, the J end lost 0 bases, and 9 bases lay between the germline ends. Germline V gene sequence: CDR1 MNHEY, CDR2 SVGAGI. This CDR3 region has 14 residues.

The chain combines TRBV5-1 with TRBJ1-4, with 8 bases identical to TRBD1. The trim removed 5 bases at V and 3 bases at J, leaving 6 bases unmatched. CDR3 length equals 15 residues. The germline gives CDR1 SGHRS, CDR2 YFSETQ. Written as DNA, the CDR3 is TGCGCCAGCAGATCCCTGGACAGGGCTAATGAAAAACTGTTTTTT. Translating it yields CASRSLDRANEKLFF.

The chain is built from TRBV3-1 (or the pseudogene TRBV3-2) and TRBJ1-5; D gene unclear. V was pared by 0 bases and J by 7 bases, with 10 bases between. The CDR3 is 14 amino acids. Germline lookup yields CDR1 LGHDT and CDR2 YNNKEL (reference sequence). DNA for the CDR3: TGTGCCAGCAGCCAAGATCGGGTCGGGCAGCCCCAGCATTTT. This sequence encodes CASSQDRVGQPQHF.

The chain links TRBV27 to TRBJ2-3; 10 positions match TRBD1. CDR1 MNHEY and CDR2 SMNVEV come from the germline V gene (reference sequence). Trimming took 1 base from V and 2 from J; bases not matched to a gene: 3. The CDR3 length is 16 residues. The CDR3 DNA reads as TGTGCCAGCAGTTTATGGGGACAGGGGACCACAGATACGCAGTATTTT. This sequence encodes CASSLWGQGTTDTQYF.

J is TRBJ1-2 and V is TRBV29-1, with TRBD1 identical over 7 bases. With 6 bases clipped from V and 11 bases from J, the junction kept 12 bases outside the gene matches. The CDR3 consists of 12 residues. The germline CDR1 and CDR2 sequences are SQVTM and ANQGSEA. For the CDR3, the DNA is TGCAGCGTAGTCGCGGCAGGGGGACAATACACCTTC. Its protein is CSVVAAGGQYTF. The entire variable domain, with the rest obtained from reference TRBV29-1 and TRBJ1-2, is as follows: SAVISQKPSRDICQRGTSLTIQCQVDSQVTMMFWYRQQPGQSLTLIATANQGSEATYESGFVIDKFPISRPNLTFSTLTVSNMSPEDSSIYLCSVVAAGGQYTFGSGTRLTVV.

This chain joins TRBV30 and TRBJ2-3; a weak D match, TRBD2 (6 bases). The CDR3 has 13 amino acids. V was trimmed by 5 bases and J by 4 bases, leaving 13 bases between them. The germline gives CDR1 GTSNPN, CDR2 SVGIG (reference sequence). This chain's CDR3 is CAWCLGGADTQYF. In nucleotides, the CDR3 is TGTGCCTGGTGCCTTGGCGGGGCAGATACGCAGTATTTT.

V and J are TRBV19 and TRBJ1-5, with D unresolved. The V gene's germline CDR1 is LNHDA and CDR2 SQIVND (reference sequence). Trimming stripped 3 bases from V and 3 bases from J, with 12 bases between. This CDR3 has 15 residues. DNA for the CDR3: TGTGCCAGTAGTATTGAAGGAACAGTCAATCAGCCCCAGCATTTT. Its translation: CASSIEGTVNQPQHF.

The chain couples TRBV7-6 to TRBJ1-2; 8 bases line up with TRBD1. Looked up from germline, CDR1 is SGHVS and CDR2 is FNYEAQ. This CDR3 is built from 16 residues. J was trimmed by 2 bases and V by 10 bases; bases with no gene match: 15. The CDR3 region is CATYGGRDRLNYGYTF. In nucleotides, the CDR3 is TGTGCCACCTACGGAGGCCGGGACAGGTTGAACTATGGCTACACCTTC.

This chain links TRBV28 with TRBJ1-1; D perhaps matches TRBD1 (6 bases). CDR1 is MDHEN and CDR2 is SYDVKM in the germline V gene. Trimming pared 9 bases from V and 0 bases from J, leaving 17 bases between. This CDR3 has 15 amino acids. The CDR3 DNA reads TGTGCCAGTCAACAAATGGGACATATGAACACTGAAGCTTTCTTT. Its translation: CASQQMGHMNTEAFF.

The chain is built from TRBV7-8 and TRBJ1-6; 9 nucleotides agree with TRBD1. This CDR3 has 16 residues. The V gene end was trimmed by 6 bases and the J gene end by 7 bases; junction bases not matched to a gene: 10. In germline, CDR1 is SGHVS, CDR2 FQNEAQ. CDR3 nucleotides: TGTGCCAGCAGGTCCACAGGGGGCACGGGGAATTCACCCCTCCACTTT. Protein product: CASRSTGGTGNSPLHF.

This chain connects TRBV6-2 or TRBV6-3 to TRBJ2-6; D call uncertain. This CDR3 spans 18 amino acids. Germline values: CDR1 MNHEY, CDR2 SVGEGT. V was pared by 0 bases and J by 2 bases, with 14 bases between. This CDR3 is CASSYSPFGRTGANVLTF. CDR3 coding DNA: TGTGCCAGCAGTTACTCGCCCTTTGGCAGGACTGGGGCCAACGTCCTGACTTTC.

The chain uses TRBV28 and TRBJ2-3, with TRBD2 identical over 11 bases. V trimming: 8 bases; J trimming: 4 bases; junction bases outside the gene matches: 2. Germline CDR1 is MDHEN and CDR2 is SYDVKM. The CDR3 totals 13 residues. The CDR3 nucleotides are TGTGCCAGCGTTAGCGGGGGGGCAGATACGCAGTATTTT. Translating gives CASVSGGADTQYF. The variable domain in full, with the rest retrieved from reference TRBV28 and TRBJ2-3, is DVKVTQSSRYLVKRTGEKVFLECVQDMDHENMFWYRQDPGLGLRLIYFSYDVKMKEKGDIPEGYSVSREKKERFSLILESASTNQTSMYLCASVSGGADTQYFGPGTRLTVL.

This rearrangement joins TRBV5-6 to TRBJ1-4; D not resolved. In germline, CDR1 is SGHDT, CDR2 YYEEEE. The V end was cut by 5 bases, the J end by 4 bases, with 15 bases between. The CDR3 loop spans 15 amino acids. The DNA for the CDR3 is TGTGCCAGCAGGTATTTACACATAAATAATGAAAAACTGTTTTTT. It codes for CASRYLHINNEKLFF.

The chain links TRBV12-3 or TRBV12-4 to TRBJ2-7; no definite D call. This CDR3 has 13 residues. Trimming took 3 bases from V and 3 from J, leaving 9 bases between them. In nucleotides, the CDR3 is TGTGCCAGCAGTTTTAGCAGAAACTACGAGCAGTACTTC. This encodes CASSFSRNYEQYF.

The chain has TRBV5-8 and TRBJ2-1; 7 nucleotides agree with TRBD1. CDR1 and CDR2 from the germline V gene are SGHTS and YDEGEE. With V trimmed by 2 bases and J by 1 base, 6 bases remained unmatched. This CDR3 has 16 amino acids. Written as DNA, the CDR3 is TGTGCCAGCAGCTTTACCACAGGGGATTCCTACAATGAGCAGTTCTTC. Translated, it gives CASSFTTGDSYNEQFF.

The CDR3 loop reads CASSPRQGISYEQYF. The CDR3 DNA reads as TGTGCCAGCAGCCCAAGACAGGGAATCTCCTACGAGCAGTACTTC. This chain uses TRBV7-8 with TRBJ2-7; 7 nucleotides agree with TRBD1. Germline V gene lookup returns CDR1 SGHVS and CDR2 FQNEAQ. The length of the CDR3 is 15 residues. With V trimmed by 5 bases and J by 0 bases, 7 bases remained unmatched. The variable domain in full, with the rest retrieved from reference TRBV7-8 and TRBJ2-7, is GAGVSQSPRYKVAKRGQDVALRCDPISGHVSLFWYQQALGQGPEFLTYFQNEAQLDKSGLPSDRFFAERPEGSVSTLKIQRTQQEDSAVYLCASSPRQGISYEQYFGPGTRLTVT.

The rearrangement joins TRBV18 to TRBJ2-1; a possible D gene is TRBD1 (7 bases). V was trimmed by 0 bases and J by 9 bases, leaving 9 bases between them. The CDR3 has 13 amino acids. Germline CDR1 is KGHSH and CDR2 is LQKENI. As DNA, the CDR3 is TGTGCCAGCTCACCACCGCAGGGGGGTGAGCAGTTCTTC. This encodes CASSPPQGGEQFF. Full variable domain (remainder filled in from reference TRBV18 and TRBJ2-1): NAGVMQNPRHLVRRRGQEARLRCSPMKGHSHVYWYRQLPEEGLKFMVYLQKENIIDESGMPKERFSAEFPKEGPSILRIQQVVRGDSAAYFCASSPPQGGEQFFGPGTRLTVL.